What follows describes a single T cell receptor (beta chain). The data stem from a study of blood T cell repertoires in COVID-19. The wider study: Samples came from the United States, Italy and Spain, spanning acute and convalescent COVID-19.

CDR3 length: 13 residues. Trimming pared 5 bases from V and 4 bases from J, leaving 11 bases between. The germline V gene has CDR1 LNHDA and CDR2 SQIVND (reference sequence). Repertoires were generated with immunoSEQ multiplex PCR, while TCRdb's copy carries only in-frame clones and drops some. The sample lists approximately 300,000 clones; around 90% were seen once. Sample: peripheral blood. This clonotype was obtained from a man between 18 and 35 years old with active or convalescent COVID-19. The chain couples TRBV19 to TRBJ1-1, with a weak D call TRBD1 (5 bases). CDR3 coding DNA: TGTGCCAGTAGTGCCGGGGGTGTCACTGAAGCTTTCTTT. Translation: CASSAGGVTEAFF.